One TCR beta chain is described in this entry. The antigen is unknown. This sample is part of a study of T cells in Graves' hyperthyroidism and ophthalmopathy. The study, taken as a whole, reports: Most thyroid clonotypes expanded above 0.001 were also detected in blood. Model output signaled ophthalmopathy a median 6.5 months ahead of onset. Separating ophthalmopathy from stable hyperthyroidism was achieved by a 13 V-J model.

TCR beta CDR3 sequences were amplified from RNA transcripts. TCR CDR3 underwent first-round RT-PCR with the HTBI primer set. MiXCR, applied by TCRdb to the multiplex PCR reads, yields one record per CDR3 protein. The table includes 530,000 or so distinct CDR3 sequences, 40% to 55% detected once. Germline CDR1 and CDR2: SNHLY and FYNNEI. CDR3 size: 14 residues. The J segment lost 10 bases and the V segment lost 8 bases, leaving 11 bases of the junction unmatched. Orbital computed tomography, thyroid ultrasound, serum thyroxine and TRAb, and clinical symptoms together informed the diagnoses. Material: peripheral blood or thyroid tissue (not recorded which). The genes are TRBV2 and TRBJ1-6, with 7 bases identical to TRBD1. This receptor was obtained from a woman aged 18-30 years with Graves' hyperthyroidism. The CDR3 protein is CASLEGRGNSPLHF. The CDR3 DNA follows: TGTGCCAGCTTGGAAGGCAGGGGGAACTCACCCCTCCACTTT.